Each of the 15 T cell receptor beta chains below was sequenced from the same sample in a study of T cells after yellow fever vaccination (dated 2019 in TCRdb). The treatment or condition label on this specimen signifies: live attenuated yellow fever vaccine strain. The protocol used for the library was 5' RACE. The data were produced on an Illumina HiSeq 2500. TCRdb reprocessed the public reads (quality trimming at Q25 with fastp, clone calling with MiXCR) and kept in-frame beta chains. All rows with the same CDR3 protein become a single entry with the most common DNA and genes. This sample is represented by approximately 250,000 distinct CDR3 sequences; 6.5% to 7.5% of them were singletons. The top ten clonotypes cover 0.85% to 1.2% of the sample. Source: CD4+ T cells sorted from PBMCs, taken on the day of the yellow fever booster vaccination. The source of these receptors is a man aged 30 to 45 who received the YFV17D yellow fever vaccine.

This clonotype was counted ten times or more. The CDR3 DNA reads TGTGCCAGCAGCTTACCAAGGGTCCCTTTGTTCTTC. Amino acid sequence: CASSLPRVPLFF. The chain has TRBV7-8 and TRBJ2-1; D call uncertain. The CDR3 consists of 12 residues. V was shortened by 2 bases and J by 15 bases, with 14 bases between the two germline ends. In germline, CDR1 is SGHVS, CDR2 FQNEAQ.

This clonotype appeared many times. V is TRBV5-1 and J is TRBJ2-5, with 14 bases that match TRBD2. Germline CDR1 is SGHRS and CDR2 is YFSETQ. The CDR3 is made up of 15 amino acids. V lost 7 bases and J lost 4; bases outside the gene matches: 6. The CDR3 loop reads CASAGLAGGSETQYF. CDR3 nucleotides: TGCGCCAGCGCCGGACTAGCGGGAGGATCAGAGACCCAGTACTTC.

This clonotype has a handful of counts. CDR3 protein: CAISVGVFTAGANVLTF. The DNA of the CDR3 is TGTGCCATCAGTGTCGGGGTGTTCACCGCTGGGGCCAACGTCCTGACTTTC. The chain couples TRBV10-3 to TRBJ2-6; the D gene is possibly TRBD2 (5 bases). From germline, CDR1 is ENHRY and CDR2 SYGVKD. The ends were cut back, 4 bases at V and 2 bases at J, with 15 bases in the middle. This CDR3 is 17 amino acids long.

On this clonotype itself: At one end, the junction sequence differs from germline, possibly due to a read error. The chain is built from TRBV20-1 and TRBJ2-3; the D call may be TRBD1 or TRBD2 (6 bases each). Germline V gene lookup returns CDR1 DFQATT and CDR2 SNEGSKA (reference sequence). The CDR3 totals 17 residues. CDR3 sequence: CCARALGGRTSPDTQYF. The CDR3 nucleotides are TGCTGTGCTAGAGCTTTAGGGGGGCGCACGAGCCCAGATACGCAGTATTTT.

This clonotype was recorded a few times. The chain employs TRBV28 and TRBJ2-4; D is perhaps TRBD2 (7 bases). This CDR3 has 16 residues. Looked up from germline, CDR1 is MDHEN and CDR2 is SYDVKM. Trimming pared 6 bases from V and 3 bases from J, leaving 18 bases between. The CDR3 coding sequence is TGTGCCAGCAGCCTAACAGGGCGCGGGGGCAAAAACATTCAGTACTTC. This sequence encodes CASSLTGRGGKNIQYF.

The sample holds many counts of this clonotype. The chain combines TRBV5-1 with TRBJ2-3; TRBD1 matches at 7 bases. Germline lookup yields CDR1 SGHRS and CDR2 YFSETQ. The CDR3 has 14 residues. V trimming: 6 bases; J trimming: 2 bases; junction bases outside the gene matches: 6. The CDR3, as DNA: TGCGCCAGCAATATGGGACAGTCCACAGATACGCAGTATTTT. Translating gives CASNMGQSTDTQYF.

This rearrangement joins TRBV12-3 or TRBV12-4 to TRBJ1-5; tentative D call: TRBD1 (6 bases). The V end lost 6 bases, the J end lost 0 bases, and 12 bases lay between the germline ends. There are 15 residues in the CDR3. The DNA of the CDR3 is TGTGCCAGCAGGGAGGGGGAGGGTAGCAATCAGCCCCAGCATTTT. It specifies CASREGEGSNQPQHF.

The chain joins TRBV7-2 to TRBJ2-5; 8 bases are shared with TRBD1. This CDR3 has 17 residues. The germline V gene encodes CDR1 SGHTA and CDR2 FQGNSA. J was trimmed by 4 bases and V by 2 bases; bases with no gene match: 12. DNA for the CDR3: TGTGCCAGCAGCTTACAGGGGGCGAACGAACCTGGAGAGACCCAGTACTTC. Its protein product is CASSLQGANEPGETQYF. The complete variable domain, with remaining parts taken from reference TRBV7-2 and TRBJ2-5, reads GAGVSQSPSNKVTEKGKDVELRCDPISGHTALYWYRQSLGQGLEFLIYFQGNSAPDKSGLPSDRFSAERTGGSVSTLTIQRTQQEDSAVYLCASSLQGANEPGETQYFGPGTRLLVL.

The rearrangement links TRBV20-1 to TRBJ2-3, with D possibly being TRBD2 (6 bases). This CDR3 region has 14 residues. V lost 1 base and J lost 0, with 8 bases in between. Looked up from germline, CDR1 is DFQATT and CDR2 is SNEGSKA (reference sequence). The CDR3 bases are TGCAGTGCTAGAGTTGGGAGGAGCACAGATACGCAGTATTTT. Protein sequence: CSARVGRSTDTQYF.

The rearrangement uses TRBV18 and TRBJ2-3; unclear D gene. The CDR3 length is 14 residues. The germline gives CDR1 KGHSH, CDR2 LQKENI. The germline V and J ends were trimmed by 0 bases and 1 base, with 5 bases remaining between them. Here the CDR3 reads CASSPPLRTDTQYF. The DNA for the CDR3 is TGTGCCAGCTCACCACCACTCCGCACAGATACGCAGTATTTT. The full variable domain, with the rest looked up from reference TRBV18 and TRBJ2-3, is NAGVMQNPRHLVRRRGQEARLRCSPMKGHSHVYWYRQLPEEGLKFMVYLQKENIIDESGMPKERFSAEFPKEGPSILRIQQVVRGDSAAYFCASSPPLRTDTQYFGPGTRLTVL.

This clonotype came up many times. The rearrangement joins TRBV7-9 to TRBJ2-7; D tentatively reads TRBD1 or TRBD2 (5 bases each). There are 13 residues in the CDR3. Germline lookup yields CDR1 SEHNR and CDR2 FQNEAQ (reference sequence). The ends were cut back, 5 bases at V and 2 bases at J, with 10 bases in the middle. CDR3 protein: CASSTGTPYEQYF. The CDR3 DNA sequence: TGTGCCAGCAGCACCGGGACCCCCTACGAGCAGTACTTC.

The table lists this clonotype with many counts. CDR3: CASSINGRDTEAFF. CDR3 DNA sequence: TGTGCCAGCAGCATCAACGGCAGGGACACTGAAGCTTTCTTT. The J gene is TRBJ1-1, the V gene TRBV16; tentatively, D is TRBD1 (5 bases). There are 14 residues in the CDR3. Per germline, CDR1 KGHSY and CDR2 FQNENV. V was pared by 5 bases and J by 3 bases, with 13 bases between.

V and J are TRBV18 and TRBJ1-2, with 7 bases fitting TRBD1. The germline gives CDR1 KGHSH, CDR2 LQKENI. V lost 4 bases to trimming and J lost 5 bases; unmatched junction nucleotides: 4. This CDR3 comprises 13 residues. The CDR3 bases are TGTGCCAGCTCACAGGGACAGAGTTATGGCTACACCTTC. Translated: CASSQGQSYGYTF. Together with reference TRBV18 and TRBJ1-2, the CDR3 gives the full variable domain: NAGVMQNPRHLVRRRGQEARLRCSPMKGHSHVYWYRQLPEEGLKFMVYLQKENIIDESGMPKERFSAEFPKEGPSILRIQQVVRGDSAAYFCASSQGQSYGYTFGSGTRLTVV.

This clonotype was recorded at least ten times. This sequence joins TRBV4-3 and TRBJ2-6; D may be TRBD1 or TRBD2 (6 bases each). V shed 0 bases and J shed 0 bases, with 15 bases lying between them. Per the germline V gene, CDR1 is LGHNA and CDR2 is YSLEER. This CDR3 comprises 19 residues. Here the CDR3 DNA reads TGCGCCAGCAGCCAAGATAACATGGGGGGCCCCTCTGGGGCCAACGTCCTGACTTTC. Translation: CASSQDNMGGPSGANVLTF.

The V and J genes are TRBV20-1 and TRBJ2-3; 7 nucleotides align to TRBD2. Germline CDR1 reads DFQATT; CDR2 reads SNEGSKA (reference sequence). The V and J ends lost 4 bases and 2 bases, in that order; junction bases with no gene match: 3. This CDR3 contains 13 residues. CDR3 loop: CSATRDYTDTQYF. CDR3 bases: TGCAGTGCTACCCGGGACTACACAGATACGCAGTATTTT.